This is a list of T cell receptor beta chains from one sample in a study of shared clonotypes between healthy human individuals. Assay used: immunoSEQ multiplex PCR; TCRdb lists only in-frame clones, some missing. This table holds around 1,000,000 clones, roughly 80% found once. The sequenced sample consisted of memory CD4+ T cells from PBMCs. These receptor sequences come from a young man in good health. Some clones in this sample may be carry-over from other donors' samples. Both conserved end residues are part of each CDR3. A D gene is named only where the DNA matches it firmly. Size tells how often a clone was seen (once, few, many) or the class of an expanded clone, and some rows leave it out.

v_call	j_call	d_call	clone_size	cdr3_nt	cdr3_aa
TRBV7-8	TRBJ1-1	.	few	TGTGCCAGCACCCCATACAGATCGGGTTTCGGTAACACTGAAGCTTTCTTT	CASTPYRSGFGNTEAFF
TRBV7-9	TRBJ2-2	.	few	TGTGCCAGCAGGGCGGGGGCCACCGGGGAGCTGTTTTTT	CASRAGATGELFF
TRBV28	TRBJ2-5	.	.	TGTGCCAGCAGTTTAATCCCCAGACAAGAGACCCAGTACTTC	CASSLIPRQETQYF
TRBV6-6	TRBJ2-1	.	once	TGTGCCAGCAGCTTAAGGGGGAATGAGCAGTTCTTC	CASSLRGNEQFF
TRBV5-4	TRBJ2-2	.	.	TGTGCCAGCAGCTTGGGAGGGCTAAACACCGGGGAGCTGTTTTTT	CASSLGGLNTGELFF
TRBV5-4	TRBJ1-3	.	.	TGTGCCAGCAGCGCCCCCGGGGCGCGTGGAAACACCATATATTTT	CASSAPGARGNTIYF
TRBV5-8	TRBJ2-4	.	.	TGTGCCAGCAGCCTAGGGGGAGGGGTGACCAAAAACATTCAGTACTTC	CASSLGGGVTKNIQYF
TRBV28	TRBJ2-3	TRBD2	.	TGTGCCAGCAGTTTCGGGACTAGCGGGAACACAGATACGCAGTATTTT	CASSFGTSGNTDTQYF
TRBV28	TRBJ1-5	TRBD1	.	TGTGCCAGCAGTGCCCCCCCGGGACAGGGGGCGAGGCAGCCCCAGCATTTT	CASSAPPGQGARQPQHF
TRBV6-5	TRBJ1-2	.	.	TGTGCCAGCAGTTACTCGCCGTCGACGACCCCCTATGGCTACACCTTC	CASSYSPSTTPYGYTF